The sequence of this TCR beta chain was determined in a study of T cells in Graves' hyperthyroidism and ophthalmopathy. Amplification yielded TCR beta CDR3 regions, with RNA transcripts as the source. The TCR CDR3 first-round RT-PCR relied on the HTBI primer set. MiXCR was run by TCRdb on the multiplex PCR reads, yielding one entry per CDR3 protein. Found here are around 420,000 distinct CDR3 sequences, roughly 14% of them singletons; the top ten hold around an eighth. Over 18 months, lack of ophthalmopathy progression marked Graves' hyperthyroidism as stable. This clonotype came up a few times. Germline CDR1 SGHRS, CDR2 YFSETQ. V trimming: 3 bases; J trimming: 3 bases; junction bases outside the gene matches: 1. This CDR3 region has 14 residues.

The sample consisted of blood. This sequence joins TRBV5-1 and TRBJ2-5, with 11 bases lining up with TRBD1. This TCR was sampled from a young woman with Graves' hyperthyroidism. The CDR3 nucleotides are TGCGCCAGCAGCTGGGGACAGGGGGAAGAGACCCAGTACTTC. This gives the protein CASSWGQGEETQYF. The full variable domain, rest sourced from reference TRBV5-1 and TRBJ2-5, is KAGVTQTPRYLIKTRGQQVTLSCSPISGHRSVSWYQQTPGQGLQFLFEYFSETQRNKGNFPGRFSGRQFSNSRSEMNVSTLELGDSALYLCASSWGQGEETQYFGPGTRLLVL.